A selection of T cell receptor beta chains follows, all from one sample in a study of T cells after yellow fever vaccination. TCRdb reprocessed the 5' RACE reads via MiXCR and lists one record per CDR3 protein. The table records about 510,000 distinct CDR3 sequences, roughly 22% of them present only once. Sample: PBMCs, taken roughly 23 days after the first yellow fever vaccination. All receptors come from a man aged 18 to 29 who received the YFV17D yellow fever vaccine. The CDR3 runs from the conserved cysteine through the conserved F or W. The D gene is left open where the match is weak. The listing skips clone size in some rows; elsewhere it reads once, few, many or a size class.

v_gene	d_gene	abundance	j_gene	CDR3aa	CDR3nt
TRBV4-3	NA	NA	TRBJ2-3	CASSQDLSDTQYF	TGCGCCAGCAGCCAAGATCTATCAGATACGCAGTATTTT
TRBV9	TRBD1	few	TRBJ1-2	CASSRDSGYGYTF	TGTGCCAGCAGTCGGGACAGCGGTTATGGCTACACCTTC
TRBV4-1	NA	NA	TRBJ2-1	CASSQDMAWGNEQFF	TGCGCCAGCAGCCAAGATATGGCTTGGGGGAATGAGCAGTTCTTC
TRBV4-1	NA	few	TRBJ1-6	CASRTIFQGTAGRPLHF	TGCGCCAGCCGGACAATCTTCCAAGGGACGGCAGGACGTCCCCTCCACTTT
TRBV4-3	TRBD1	NA	TRBJ1-6	CASSPRDSYSPLHF	TGCGCCAGCAGCCCCCGGGACAGCTATTCACCCCTCCACTTT
TRBV5-4	NA	NA	TRBJ2-5	CASSLVSGYETQYF	TGTGCCAGCAGCTTGGTTTCAGGGTATGAGACCCAGTACTTC
TRBV4-1	NA	NA	TRBJ1-1	CASSQRIYRDMNTEAFF	TGCGCCAGCAGCCAAAGGATCTACAGGGACATGAACACTGAAGCTTTCTTT
TRBV28	NA	NA	TRBJ1-5	CASAAGNQPQHF	TGTGCCAGCGCTGCAGGGAATCAGCCCCAGCATTTT
TRBV2	NA	NA	TRBJ1-2	CASSDQLYYGYTF	TGTGCCAGCAGTGATCAGCTCTACTATGGCTACACCTTC
TRBV3-1	NA	NA	TRBJ2-5	CASSEIGGAQETQYF	TGTGCCAGCAGCGAAATTGGCGGAGCCCAAGAGACCCAGTACTTC
TRBV27	TRBD2	NA	TRBJ2-1	CASSIELLAGGLFF	TGTGCCAGCAGTATAGAATTACTAGCGGGGGGTCTGTTCTTC
TRBV5-1	NA	few	TRBJ1-1	CASSGSLGGGTEAFF	TGCGCCAGCAGCGGTTCCCTGGGCGGTGGCACTGAAGCTTTCTTT
TRBV2	TRBD1	NA	TRBJ1-3	CASGGQGNTIYF	TGTGCCAGCGGGGGACAGGGAAACACCATATATTTT
TRBV7-2	NA	many	TRBJ1-2	CASSLDAGFGYGYTF	TGTGCCAGCAGCTTAGATGCGGGATTCGGCTATGGCTACACCTTC
TRBV28	NA	few	TRBJ2-6	CASSPGYGANVLTF	TGTGCCAGCAGCCCGGGCTACGGGGCCAACGTCCTGACTTTC
TRBV6-6	NA	NA	TRBJ1-1	CASTITGNTEAFF	TGTGCCAGCACCATAACAGGGAACACTGAAGCTTTCTTT
TRBV4-3	TRBD1	NA	TRBJ1-4	CASSHDKVRGRGEKLFF	TGCGCCAGCAGCCATGATAAAGTTAGGGGGCGGGGAGAAAAACTGTTTTTT
TRBV3-1	NA	NA	TRBJ2-7	CASSQNPGSYEQYF	TGTGCCAGCAGCCAAAATCCAGGGTCCTACGAGCAGTACTTC
TRBV5-1	NA	NA	TRBJ2-3	CASSPRGSPADTQYF	TGCGCCAGCAGCCCTCGGGGGAGCCCTGCAGATACGCAGTATTTT
TRBV27	TRBD1	NA	TRBJ1-2	CASSGGHYGYTF	TGTGCCAGCTCAGGGGGGCACTATGGCTACACCTTC
TRBV12-3/TRBV12-4	NA	few	TRBJ1-2	CASSLFGGSQTF	TGTGCCAGCAGTTTATTCGGGGGAAGCCAAACCTTC
TRBV4-3	TRBD2	few	TRBJ2-3	CASSQDPSGGAIDTQYF	TGCGCCAGCAGCCAAGATCCTAGCGGGGGGGCCATAGATACGCAGTATTTT
TRBV7-9	TRBD1	NA	TRBJ2-5	CASSTRTGEETQYF	TGTGCCAGCAGCACCCGGACAGGGGAGGAGACCCAGTACTTC
TRBV10-3	NA	few	TRBJ2-3	CAIKPGTSTDTQYF	TGTGCCATCAAGCCGGGGACGAGCACAGATACGCAGTATTTT
TRBV4-3	NA	NA	TRBJ2-5	CASSQSPGAQETQYF	TGCGCCAGCAGCCAGTCACCAGGGGCGCAAGAGACCCAGTACTTC
TRBV7-9	NA	NA	TRBJ1-4	CASSLMAGGGEKLFF	TGTGCCAGCAGCTTAATGGCAGGTGGGGGCGAAAAACTGTTTTTT
TRBV29-1	TRBD1	NA	TRBJ1-1	CSVKGAGTEAFF	TGCAGCGTTAAGGGGGCTGGCACTGAAGCTTTCTTT
TRBV9	TRBD2	few	TRBJ2-3	CASSATSGGISGDTQYF	TGTGCCAGCAGCGCTACTAGCGGGGGGATCTCCGGAGATACGCAGTATTTT
TRBV5-1	TRBD2	NA	TRBJ2-3	CASSLAYLGGGTDTQYF	TGCGCCAGCAGCTTGGCCTATTTGGGGGGGGGCACAGATACGCAGTATTTT
TRBV13	TRBD1	NA	TRBJ1-1	CASSLDSWVRGRDTEAFF	TGTGCCAGCAGCTTAGACTCTTGGGTGAGGGGGCGTGACACTGAAGCTTTCTTT
TRBV2	TRBD1	NA	TRBJ2-7	CAFSFRSYLGQDSYEQYF	TGTGCCTTCAGTTTCCGATCGTATTTGGGACAGGACTCCTACGAGCAGTACTTC
TRBV5-1	NA	few	TRBJ2-5	CASSLTQTQYF	TGCGCCAGCAGCTTGACACAGACCCAGTACTTC
TRBV6-1	NA	NA	TRBJ1-5	CASSARVGQPQHF	TGTGCCAGCAGCGCCAGGGTCGGTCAGCCCCAGCATTTT
TRBV5-1	NA	few	TRBJ1-2	CASRDTGNYGYTF	TGCGCCAGCCGGGACACTGGAAACTATGGCTACACCTTC
TRBV12-3/TRBV12-4	TRBD1	NA	TRBJ2-5	CASSLRTGGIQYF	TGTGCCAGCAGTTTACGGACAGGGGGAATTCAGTACTTC
TRBV6-4	TRBD2	few	TRBJ2-3	CASSADGGGSTDTQYF	TGTGCCAGCAGTGCGGACGGCGGGGGTAGCACAGATACGCAGTATTTT
TRBV7-2	TRBD2	few	TRBJ2-3	CASSLARVAGGSSTDTQYF	TGTGCCAGCAGCTTAGCGCGGGTAGCGGGGGGCTCGAGCACAGATACGCAGTATTTT
TRBV11-2	TRBD1	NA	TRBJ2-1	CASSTLRGPLYNEQFF	TGTGCCAGCAGCACCCTCAGGGGGCCTCTCTACAATGAGCAGTTCTTC
TRBV11-2	TRBD2	few	TRBJ2-7	CASSSVEGRGEQYF	TGTGCCAGCAGCTCAGTCGAGGGGAGGGGCGAGCAGTACTTC
TRBV18	TRBD1	NA	TRBJ1-1	CASSPEGASFAEAFF	TGTGCCAGCTCACCGGAGGGGGCTAGTTTCGCTGAAGCTTTCTTT
TRBV5-1	TRBD1	few	TRBJ2-1	CASSTGPGQAVDEQFF	TGCGCCAGCAGCACCGGACCGGGACAGGCCGTGGATGAGCAGTTCTTC
TRBV4-3	NA	few	TRBJ2-3	CASSQETGRTDTQYF	TGCGCCAGCAGCCAAGAAACAGGGAGGACAGATACGCAGTATTTT
TRBV6-5	TRBD1	NA	TRBJ1-1	CASSYSGGWGTEAFF	TGTGCCAGCAGTTACTCAGGGGGCTGGGGCACTGAAGCTTTCTTT
TRBV6-5	NA	NA	TRBJ1-2	CASSYSGGTFYGYTF	TGTGCCAGCAGTTACTCGGGGGGCACTTTTTATGGCTACACCTTC
TRBV6-1	NA	NA	TRBJ1-5	CASTIISTGNQPQHF	TGTGCCAGCACCATTATAAGTACAGGGAATCAGCCCCAGCATTTT
TRBV5-1	TRBD2	many	TRBJ2-1	CASSRTSGGDEQFF	TGCGCCAGCAGTCGGACTAGCGGGGGGGATGAGCAGTTCTTC
TRBV5-1	TRBD1	few	TRBJ2-7	CASSLGEQGWSYEQYF	TGCGCCAGCAGCTTGGGAGAACAGGGGTGGTCCTACGAGCAGTACTTC